Following are 11 T cell receptor beta chains from one sample sequenced in a study of PD-1 and CTLA-4 blockade in melanoma. Repertoires were generated with immunoSEQ multiplex PCR, while TCRdb's copy carries only in-frame clones and drops some. The data hold approximately 33,000 clones, with approximately 90% observed a single time. The source material was CD8+ T cells from peripheral blood, sampled from a patient given anti-PD-1 treatment. The receptor source for this set is a human donor with melanoma.

V and J are TRBV19 and TRBJ1-1; D is possibly TRBD1 (5 bases). Trimming left V 8 bases short and J 0 bases short, with 13 bases between. Germline CDR1 reads LNHDA; CDR2 reads SQIVND (reference sequence). The CDR3 covers 14 residues. In DNA, the CDR3 is TGTGCCAGTGGAACGGGACCTATGAACACTGAAGCTTTCTTT. Protein product: CASGTGPMNTEAFF.

This clone was seen once. The chain couples TRBV27 to TRBJ2-3, with D perhaps matching TRBD2 (5 bases). V lost 5 bases to trimming and J lost 4 bases, with 19 bases between them. In germline, CDR1 is MNHEY, CDR2 SMNVEV (reference sequence). The CDR3 extends over 16 amino acids. The CDR3 region is CASSQSLARSADTQYF. The CDR3 nucleotides are TGTGCCAGCAGTCAATCCCTAGCCCGGTCGGCAGATACGCAGTATTTT.

The CDR3 is CASSHYTGTDTQYF. In DNA form, the CDR3 reads TGCGCCAGCAGCCATTACACGGGGACAGATACGCAGTATTTT. The chain uses TRBV4-1 and TRBJ2-3, with D possibly matching TRBD2 (5 bases). The CDR3 runs 14 residues. V was shortened by 3 bases and J by 3 bases, with 10 bases between the two germline ends. CDR1 is MGHRA and CDR2 is YSYEKL in the germline V gene.

The rearrangement links TRBV12-3 or TRBV12-4 to TRBJ2-7; D is perhaps TRBD2 (7 bases). The CDR3 sequence is 12 residues long. Trimming removed 9 bases at V and 2 bases at J, with 11 bases between. The CDR3 DNA sequence: TGTGCCAGTCGAGGGGGGGCCTACGAGCAGTACTTC. Amino acids: CASRGGAYEQYF.

V gene TRBV6-5 combines with J gene TRBJ1-3, with D hard to call. Trimming took off 2 bases at V and 0 bases at J, with 8 bases between the two ends. Germline lookup yields CDR1 MNHEY and CDR2 SVGAGI. The CDR3 has 15 amino acids. The CDR3 nucleotides read TGTGCCAGCAGTTACGAGGCGAGCTCTGGAAACACCATATATTTT. It translates to CASSYEASSGNTIYF.

The V and J genes are TRBV15 and TRBJ2-2; D gene ambiguous. In germline, CDR1 is LNHNV, CDR2 YYDKDF (reference sequence). V was trimmed by 0 bases and J by 4 bases, leaving 9 bases between them. The CDR3 contains 15 residues. The CDR3 nucleotides are TGTGCCACCAGCAGAGACGTTCTTGGCACCGGGGAGCTGTTTTTT. This gives the protein CATSRDVLGTGELFF.

J is TRBJ2-2 and V is TRBV10-3; TRBD1 might be the D (5 bases). CDR1 is ENHRY and CDR2 is SYGVKD in the germline V gene. Trimming left V 10 bases short and J 0 bases short, with 12 bases between. This CDR3 has 14 residues. The CDR3 protein is CATMDTTNTGELFF. CDR3 nucleotides: TGTGCCACCATGGACACCACGAACACCGGGGAGCTGTTTTTT.

The V gene is TRBV11-2, the J gene TRBJ2-1; 13 nucleotides line up with TRBD2. Germline V CDR1 and CDR2: SGHAT, FQNNGV. Germline trimming cut 3 bases from V and 7 bases from J; bases unmatched to any gene: 6. This CDR3 has 16 amino acids. The CDR3 sequence is CASSFPRTSGSNEQFF. The CDR3 DNA follows: TGTGCCAGCAGCTTCCCCCGGACTAGCGGGAGTAATGAGCAGTTCTTC. The whole variable domain, remainder taken from reference TRBV11-2 and TRBJ2-1, is EAGVAQSPRYKIIEKRQSVAFWCNPISGHATLYWYQQILGQGPKLLIQFQNNGVVDDSQLPKDRFSAERLKGVDSTLKIQPAKLEDSAVYLCASSFPRTSGSNEQFFGPGTRLTVL.

This clone was observed once. In the same sample, other DNA sequences code for this CDR3. The genes are TRBV24-1 and TRBJ1-1; a weak D match, TRBD1 (6 bases). Trimming cost V 7 bases and J 7 bases, with 21 bases left between them. The germline V gene encodes CDR1 KGHDR and CDR2 SFDVKD. CDR3 size: 15 residues. The CDR3 spells CATRGAAGELNEAFF. The CDR3 DNA is TGTGCCACCAGGGGGGCCGCGGGGGAGCTGAATGAAGCTTTCTTT.

The chain employs TRBV16 and TRBJ2-3, with D unclear. This CDR3 region has 13 residues. Germline V gene sequence: CDR1 KGHSY, CDR2 FQNENV. V was cut by 2 bases and J by 3 bases, with 6 bases left in between. The CDR3 sequence is CASSQTQTDTQYF. The CDR3 DNA reads TGTGCCAGCAGCCAAACGCAAACAGATACGCAGTATTTT.

This chain links TRBV11-2 with TRBJ2-7, with 7 bases that match TRBD2. The CDR3 loop spans 15 amino acids. CDR1 and CDR2 from the germline V gene are SGHAT and FQNNGV. The junction had 5 bases not matched to a gene; V was cut back by 1 base and J by 2 bases. The CDR3 spells CASSLGGTTAYEQYF. CDR3 bases: TGTGCCAGCAGCTTAGGGGGGACTACCGCCTACGAGCAGTACTTC.